This T cell receptor (beta chain) was documented in a study of shared clonotypes between healthy human individuals (dated by TCRdb to 2019 to 2021). With regard to the full study: The cohort included three men and two women between 18 and 49 years of age. The study deeply sequenced blood TCR repertoires of 5 or 6 healthy adults to estimate repertoire size and the extent of clonotype sharing between individuals. Leukapheresis yielded between about 0.8 and 8.9 billion PBMCs per donor. Libraries were prepared and TCR repertoires were sequenced by different laboratories using diverse techniques, in order to increase sequencing depth and limit assay-specific biases. Per donor, three plates each were used for CD4 naive and CD4 memory, two for CD8 naive, and one for CD8 memory. Broader findings and caveats from the paper: Higher generation probabilities were observed for clonotypes shared by all four sorted-subset donors than for non-shared clonotypes. Larger estimated clonotype richness was generally found for naive subsets than for memory subsets. Sampling was restricted to blood, and TCR repertoires in tissues likely differ from the TCR repertoires found in blood. Because the study included a small number of donors, the genetic and exposure-history diversity represented was limited. Pairwise subsampling indicated that sequencing depth was expected to affect the degree of clonotype sharing among donors. Incomplete sequencing was indicated by rarefaction of sorted-subset datasets, despite the large sequencing depth. Sharing across several donors was observed for 5% to 6.5% of naive CD4, 3.5% of naive CD8, about 2.3% of memory CD4, and roughly 0.43% of memory CD8 clonotypes.

TCR CDR3 regions were amplified from genomic DNA by multiplex PCR using the deep immunoSEQ assay. Genomic DNA extracted from each cell subset was distributed evenly over all wells of several immunoSEQ 96-well plates, and each plate served as one replicate. Each replicate PCR for sorted subsets received roughly 0.2 ug genomic DNA, equal to tens of thousands of T cell genomes. Purified libraries were quantified with a Qubit 3.0 fluorometer, sized on a Bioanalyzer 2100, and re-quantified with the KAPA Library Quantification kit. Each immunoSEQ 96-well plate was sequenced on its own single-read 150-cycle Illumina NextSeq 550 flow cell. The study's own analysis went as follows. Because the immunoSEQ output included only junctional sequences and no quality scores, the filtering could not be the same as the filtering used for full-length reads. To assign V/J genes and CDR3, sequences were annotated using PyIR, a Python wrapper for IgBLAST v1.9, with IMGT germline references. Reads were removed for weak V/J assignments (E-value above 1e-6), missing CDR3, stop codons, out-of-frame junctions, or ambiguous translated residues. V3J clonotypes were defined by identical inferred V gene, J gene, and CDR3 amino acid sequence. Percentage overlap between repertoires was calculated by dividing the number of shared unique clonotypes by the size of the smaller repertoire. Three approaches were used to assess repertoire richness: RTK rarefaction, the Chao1 estimator, and Recon v2.1 estimates of unobserved clonotypes. Generation probabilities for all TCRbeta clonotypes obtained by the gDNA method from several donors were computed using OLGA. The immuneACCESS repertoire file appears here via TCRdb, limited to in-frame rearrangements. These files lack a portion of the clones; in checked studies, under half of the deficit traces to unresolved V genes, and the cause of the others is not known. That table supplies the V and J calls and clone size; D and trimming were determined from the DNA. This sample is represented by some 2.1 million clones; roughly 95% of them were singletons. Of the sample, roughly 1% is held by the ten largest clones.

The CDR3, cysteine through phenylalanine, is 12 amino acids long. Left in the record is the CDR3 DNA by itself, 36 bases read in frame from the first base. Germline trimming: 3 bases from V, 11 bases from J; junction bases outside gene matches: 4. Looking up the germline V gene (reference sequence) yields CDR1 MNHEY and CDR2 SMNVEV. CD8 naive samples were obtained by positive selection for CCR7 among CD45RO-negative cells, yielding a CD45RA+CCR7+ population from which TemRA cells were excluded. Donors were healthy HIV-negative adults with no recently reported acute infections or vaccinations. All donors were Caucasian adults living in Nashville, Tennessee, USA. Blood was collected by leukapheresis, and PBMCs were isolated by Ficoll-Histopaque density gradient centrifugation and then cryopreserved in liquid nitrogen vapor phase. Analytical flow cytometry was used to check the purity and quantity of every magnetically sorted T cell population. Each sorted fraction had its genomic DNA isolated and then quantified by UV absorbance on a Nanodrop 2000c.

As for this clone: Its specific antigen is unknown. Within one base of it there is no much larger clone, and no base qualities were kept.

Sequencing was done on a sample of naive CD8+ T cells sorted from blood. What this sample's cell subset or site label stands for: CD45RA+CCR7+. This clonotype originated in a man between 18 and 29 years old in good health. The sequence links TRBV27 to TRBJ1-5; 7 junctional bases match TRBD1. The DNA is as follows: TGTGCCAGCAGTTTTAGAGGGGGCACCCAGCATTTT. It codes for CASSFRGGTQHF.